This is a list of T cell receptor beta chains from one sample in a study of beta chain features in type 1 diabetes. Only in-frame clones appear in the TCRdb table, and some are missing; sequencing was by immunoSEQ multiplex PCR. The data contain roughly 400,000 clones, 14% of them singletons. The sequencing sample was made of naive CD4+ T cells from blood. These receptor sequences come from a man aged 25 to 40 in good health. Both conserved end residues are part of each CDR3. D genes are given only for firm matches. Clone size appears in some rows only: once, few, many, or a class for an expanded clone.

d_call: -; j_call: TRBJ1-2; clone_size: few; cdr3_length: 15; v_call: TRBV6-1; cdr3_aa: CASSGTGTTNYGYTF; cdr3_nt: TGTGCCAGCAGTGGTACAGGGACAACAAACTATGGCTACACCTTC
d_call: TRBD2; j_call: TRBJ2-5; clone_size: -; cdr3_length: 17; v_call: TRBV5-6; cdr3_aa: CASSLVRGLGVKETQYF; cdr3_nt: TGTGCCAGCAGCTTGGTTAGGGGACTAGGCGTTAAAGAGACCCAGTACTTC
d_call: -; j_call: TRBJ2-5; clone_size: -; cdr3_length: 12; v_call: TRBV25-1; cdr3_aa: CASSEGQETQYF; cdr3_nt: TGTGCCAGCAGTGAGGGCCAAGAGACCCAGTACTTC
d_call: TRBD2; j_call: TRBJ2-1; clone_size: -; cdr3_length: 15; v_call: TRBV6-4; cdr3_aa: CASSPTGTSVGEQFF; cdr3_nt: TGTGCCAGCTCCCCCACGGGGACTAGCGTTGGTGAGCAGTTCTTC
d_call: -; j_call: TRBJ1-1; clone_size: -; cdr3_length: 13; v_call: TRBV29-1; cdr3_aa: CSVERLDATEAFF; cdr3_nt: TGCAGCGTTGAAAGGCTTGATGCGACTGAAGCTTTCTTT
d_call: -; j_call: TRBJ1-2; clone_size: few; cdr3_length: 14; v_call: TRBV11-3; cdr3_aa: CASSLEAGNYGYTF; cdr3_nt: TGTGCCAGCAGCTTAGAGGCCGGGAACTATGGCTACACCTTC
d_call: -; j_call: TRBJ1-5; clone_size: few; cdr3_length: 14; v_call: TRBV6-6; cdr3_aa: CASTPNPGGQPQHF; cdr3_nt: TGTGCCAGCACACCTAATCCGGGGGGGCAGCCCCAGCATTTT
d_call: -; j_call: TRBJ1-1; clone_size: few; cdr3_length: 14; v_call: TRBV9; cdr3_aa: CASSVVGVNTEAFF; cdr3_nt: TGTGCCAGCAGCGTAGTAGGTGTGAACACTGAAGCTTTCTTT
d_call: -; j_call: TRBJ2-1; clone_size: few; cdr3_length: 11; v_call: TRBV7-2; cdr3_aa: CASSSTFEQFF; cdr3_nt: TGTGCCAGCAGCTCGACTTTTGAGCAGTTCTTC
d_call: -; j_call: TRBJ2-4; clone_size: few; cdr3_length: 12; v_call: TRBV11-2; cdr3_aa: CASRSDGNIQYF; cdr3_nt: TGTGCCAGCAGGTCGGACGGAAACATTCAGTACTTC
d_call: -; j_call: TRBJ2-5; clone_size: -; cdr3_length: 18; v_call: TRBV30; cdr3_aa: CAWSVSRPTNTLRETQYF; cdr3_nt: TGTGCCTGGAGTGTTAGTCGACCGACGAACACCTTGAGGGAGACCCAGTACTTC
d_call: -; j_call: TRBJ2-1; clone_size: -; cdr3_length: 14; v_call: TRBV5-1; cdr3_aa: CASSLMASYNEQFF; cdr3_nt: TGCGCCAGCAGCTTAATGGCCTCCTACAATGAGCAGTTCTTC
d_call: -; j_call: TRBJ2-5; clone_size: few; cdr3_length: 16; v_call: TRBV9; cdr3_aa: CASSVSPSQALETQYF; cdr3_nt: TGTGCCAGCAGCGTCTCACCAAGCCAAGCTTTGGAGACCCAGTACTTC
d_call: -; j_call: TRBJ2-1; clone_size: few; cdr3_length: 16; v_call: TRBV4-1; cdr3_aa: CASSQDRVSSYNEQFF; cdr3_nt: TGCGCCAGCAGCCAAGATCGGGTGAGCTCCTACAATGAGCAGTTCTTC
d_call: -; j_call: TRBJ2-2; clone_size: few; cdr3_length: 15; v_call: TRBV4-2; cdr3_aa: CASRRHTANTGELFF; cdr3_nt: TGTGCCAGCAGACGACATACAGCGAACACCGGGGAGCTGTTTTTT
d_call: -; j_call: TRBJ2-3; clone_size: -; cdr3_length: 11; v_call: TRBV19; cdr3_aa: CASSKVDTQYF; cdr3_nt: TGTGCCAGTAGTAAAGTGGATACGCAGTATTTT
d_call: -; j_call: TRBJ2-7; clone_size: few; cdr3_length: 14; v_call: TRBV9; cdr3_aa: CASSVTGLPYEQYF; cdr3_nt: TGTGCCAGCAGCGTAACAGGGCTGCCCTACGAGCAGTACTTC
d_call: -; j_call: TRBJ2-3; clone_size: -; cdr3_length: 17; v_call: TRBV4-3; cdr3_aa: CASSQDAWAGTTDTQYF; cdr3_nt: TGCGCCAGCAGCCAAGATGCCTGGGCAGGTACCACAGATACGCAGTATTTT
d_call: TRBD2; j_call: TRBJ2-5; clone_size: -; cdr3_length: 15; v_call: TRBV9; cdr3_aa: CASTLTSGGQETQYF; cdr3_nt: TGTGCCAGCACCTTGACTAGCGGAGGACAAGAGACCCAGTACTTC
d_call: -; j_call: TRBJ1-1; clone_size: -; cdr3_length: 15; v_call: TRBV4-3; cdr3_aa: CASSQGQGMNTEAFF; cdr3_nt: TGCGCCAGCAGCCAAGGTCAGGGTATGAACACTGAAGCTTTCTTT
d_call: TRBD1; j_call: TRBJ2-3; clone_size: few; cdr3_length: 12; v_call: TRBV28; cdr3_aa: CASSWDRVSLYF; cdr3_nt: TGTGCCAGCAGCTGGGACAGGGTTTCTCTGTATTTT
d_call: -; j_call: TRBJ2-7; clone_size: -; cdr3_length: 13; v_call: TRBV4-1; cdr3_aa: CASSQVFRDEQYF; cdr3_nt: TGCGCCAGCAGCCAGGTTTTCCGGGACGAGCAGTACTTC
d_call: TRBD1; j_call: TRBJ1-2; clone_size: -; cdr3_length: 13; v_call: TRBV28; cdr3_aa: CASRATGNYGYTF; cdr3_nt: TGTGCCAGCAGAGCGACAGGGAACTATGGCTACACCTTC